This T cell receptor beta chain was identified during a study of T-cell reconstitution after alpha-beta-depleted transplantation in children. For TCRbeta, the library was prepared with unique molecular identifiers. TCRdb re-called the PCR reads with MiXCR, one entry per CDR3 protein. This sample has roughly 300,000 distinct CDR3 sequences, with about 10% found just once. The CDR3 consists of 16 residues. Germline loops: CDR1 SEHNR, CDR2 FQNEAQ (reference sequence). Deletions cut 10 bases from V and 3 bases from J, with 23 bases between. The sample consisted of PBMCs from the stem cell graft donor, taken from the stem cell graft. The sequence derives from a human donor who donated a stem cell graft to a child with SCID. V is TRBV7-9 and J is TRBJ2-3; weak D call: TRBD1 (7 bases). The CDR3 DNA follows: TGTGCCATATACATCTCAGGGGGGCCCGATACAGATACGCAGTATTTT. Residues: CAIYISGGPDTDTQYF.